This TCR beta chain comes out of a study of T-cell memory formation after mild COVID-19. Study overall: Clustering of TCRs was largely donor specific.

Trimming cost V 1 base and J 3 bases, with 19 bases left between them. The CDR3 is 18 residues long. General observations from the study: The SARS-CoV-2 specificity of second-wave clones reaching peak at day 37 remained unverified. Shrinking CD4+ clones resided mostly in CM and EM, and CD8+ ones in EMRA.

About this clonotype itself: No antigen is known for it.

TCRdb re-derived calls from the 5' RACE reads in MiXCR, one entry per CDR3 protein. This table has fewer than 650,000 distinct CDR3 sequences, roughly 20% appearing once. The clonotype originates from an adult woman who had mild COVID-19 (a few samples of this study predate the infection). Cell type and time point are not known. The genes are TRBV12-3 or TRBV12-4 and TRBJ1-5; maybe TRBD1 (6 bases). Sequencing was performed on PBMCs or a T cell subset sorted from them (not recorded which). For the CDR3, the DNA is TGTGCCAGCAGTTTAGGTCGCGGGGGCGCGGATAACAATCAGCCCCAGCATTTT. Its protein product is CASSLGRGGADNNQPQHF.